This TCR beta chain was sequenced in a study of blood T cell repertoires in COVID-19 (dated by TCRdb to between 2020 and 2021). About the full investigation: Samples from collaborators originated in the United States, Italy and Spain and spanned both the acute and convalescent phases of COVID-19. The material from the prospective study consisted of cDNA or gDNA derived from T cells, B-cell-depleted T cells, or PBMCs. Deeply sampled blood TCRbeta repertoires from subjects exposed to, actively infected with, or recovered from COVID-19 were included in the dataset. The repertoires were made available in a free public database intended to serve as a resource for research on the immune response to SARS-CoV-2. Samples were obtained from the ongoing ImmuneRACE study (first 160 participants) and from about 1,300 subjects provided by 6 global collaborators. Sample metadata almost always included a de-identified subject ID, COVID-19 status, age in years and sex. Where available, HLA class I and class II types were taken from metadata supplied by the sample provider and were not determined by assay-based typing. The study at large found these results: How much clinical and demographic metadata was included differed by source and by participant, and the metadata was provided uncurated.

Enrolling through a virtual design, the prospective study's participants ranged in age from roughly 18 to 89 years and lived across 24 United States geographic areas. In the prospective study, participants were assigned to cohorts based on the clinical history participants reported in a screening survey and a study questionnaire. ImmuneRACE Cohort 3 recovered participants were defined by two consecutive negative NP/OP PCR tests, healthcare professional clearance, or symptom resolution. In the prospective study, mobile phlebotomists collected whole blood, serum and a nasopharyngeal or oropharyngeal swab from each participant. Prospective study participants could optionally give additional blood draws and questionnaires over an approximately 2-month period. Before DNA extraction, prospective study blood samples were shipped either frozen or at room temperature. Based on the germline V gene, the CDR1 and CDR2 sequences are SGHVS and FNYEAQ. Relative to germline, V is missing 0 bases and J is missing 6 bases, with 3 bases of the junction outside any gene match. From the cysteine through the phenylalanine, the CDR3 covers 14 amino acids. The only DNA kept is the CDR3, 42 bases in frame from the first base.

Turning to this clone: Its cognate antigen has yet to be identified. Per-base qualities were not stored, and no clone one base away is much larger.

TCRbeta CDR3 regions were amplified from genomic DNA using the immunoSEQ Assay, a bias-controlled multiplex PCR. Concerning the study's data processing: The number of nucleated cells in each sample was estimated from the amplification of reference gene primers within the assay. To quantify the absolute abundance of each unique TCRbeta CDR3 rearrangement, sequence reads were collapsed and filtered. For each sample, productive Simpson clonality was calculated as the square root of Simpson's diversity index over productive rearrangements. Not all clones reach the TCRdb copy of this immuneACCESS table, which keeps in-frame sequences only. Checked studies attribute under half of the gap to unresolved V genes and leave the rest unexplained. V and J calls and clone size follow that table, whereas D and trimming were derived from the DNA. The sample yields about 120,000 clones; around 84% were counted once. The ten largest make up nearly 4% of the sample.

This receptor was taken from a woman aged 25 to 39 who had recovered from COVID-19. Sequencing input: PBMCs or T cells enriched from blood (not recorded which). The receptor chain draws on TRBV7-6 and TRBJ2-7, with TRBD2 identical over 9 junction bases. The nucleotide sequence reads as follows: TGTGCCAGCAGCTTAGCGTGGACTAGCGCCGAGCAGTACTTC. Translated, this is CASSLAWTSAEQYF.